Here is one T cell receptor beta chain with its context. What it recognizes is unknown. This record belongs to a study of T-cell memory formation after mild COVID-19. Trimming pared 2 bases from V and 6 bases from J, leaving 18 bases between. The CDR3 has 16 residues. CDR1 LGHNA and CDR2 YNFKEQ come from the germline V gene. TCRdb passed the 5' RACE reads through MiXCR, listing each CDR3 protein once. The sample consists of about 110,000 distinct CDR3 sequences, roughly a sixth of them appearing once. Findings and caveats of the study: Among clones contracting day 15 to 85, CD4/CD8 was balanced, whereas later expanders leaned CD4+. Cross-reactive memory apparently joined, as some responding clones appeared in pre-infection memory. Most CD4+ clones that shrank were in CM and EM, while CD8+ ones turned up in EMRA. There was no confirmation that second-wave clones peaking on day 37 were SARS-CoV-2 specific.

The V and J genes are TRBV4-2 and TRBJ2-3; D may be TRBD1 or TRBD2 (5 bases each). This receptor was taken from a man between 18 and 35 years old who had mild COVID-19 (a few samples of this study predate the infection). Cell type and time point are not known. The sequenced material came from PBMCs or a T cell subset sorted from them (not recorded which). DNA of the CDR3: TGTGCCAGCAGCCAATGGGCCGGGGCCGACTTGGATACGCAGTATTTT. This codes for CASSQWAGADLDTQYF.